The 2 T cell receptor beta chains in this list originate from one sample, sequenced in a study of blood T cell repertoires in COVID-19. Clones were sequenced by immunoSEQ multiplex PCR, and TCRdb holds only the in-frame ones, with some missing. Of about 150,000 clones listed, about 80% were seen once; the top ten hold around 2.2%. The sequencing input was peripheral blood. The receptors were sampled from a man between 65 and 85 years old with acute or convalescent COVID-19.

The chain links TRBV18 to TRBJ2-1; possibly TRBD2 for D (5 bases). The CDR3 covers 17 residues. The V end was cut by 2 bases, the J end by 1 base, with 15 bases between. CDR1 and CDR2 (germline): KGHSH, LQKENI. The CDR3 sequence: CASSPKPGVLSYNEQFF. The CDR3, as DNA: TGTGCCAGCTCACCAAAACCCGGGGTTTTGTCCTACAATGAGCAGTTCTTC.

DNA of the CDR3: TGTGCCAGCAGTCAGGGGGCCTACGAGCAGTACTTC. Translation: CASSQGAYEQYF. The chain is built from TRBV27 and TRBJ2-7; TRBD1 matches 7 bases. The CDR3 spans 12 residues. The germline V gene has CDR1 MNHEY and CDR2 SMNVEV (reference sequence). V lost 5 bases and J lost 2; bases outside the gene matches: 0.